Below, one T cell receptor beta chain is given with its context. The antigen remains undetermined. TCRdb's table, derived via immunoSEQ multiplex PCR, lists solely in-frame clones and lacks some. The sample holds about 680,000 clones, approximately 74% seen once. The sample belongs to a study of shared clonotypes between healthy human individuals. The V and J ends lost 1 base and 7 bases respectively, with 7 bases between them. The CDR3 is made up of 11 amino acids. The germline gives CDR1 DFQATT, CDR2 SNEGSKA (reference sequence). Study-level results: Larger estimated richness was generally recorded for naive subsets relative to memory subsets.

This chain uses TRBV20-1 with TRBJ1-2, with D possibly matching TRBD1 (5 bases). The source of this sequence is a woman between 25 and 40 years old in good health. The sample was memory CD4+ T cells sorted from blood. The subset denotes: CD45RA-negative fraction. Here the CDR3 DNA reads TGCAGTGCTAGAGGACAGACTGGCTACACCTTC. Translated: CSARGQTGYTF.